Presented here are 26 T cell receptor beta chains from one specimen sequenced in a study of T-cell reconstitution after alpha-beta-depleted transplantation in children. The TCRbeta library was prepared with unique molecular identifiers. TCRdb re-analysed the PCR reads in MiXCR, keeping a single row per CDR3 protein. The sample comprises fewer than 750,000 distinct CDR3 sequences, 23% of which are singletons, and roughly 14% rests with the top ten. Sequences were derived from PBMCs, mostly from graft donor cells, sampled 360 days after TCRalphabeta/CD19-depleted stem cell transplant. The receptors were sampled from a boy younger than two who had a stem cell transplant for acute myeloid leukemia, so the T cells may come from the graft donor.

The gene calls are TRBV10-3 and TRBJ1-5, with D possibly TRBD1 on 6 matching bases. This CDR3 comprises 14 residues. Trimming stripped 6 bases from V and 5 bases from J, with 14 bases between. Germline V lookup: CDR1 ENHRY, CDR2 SYGVKD. CDR3 DNA sequence: TGTGCCATCAGGTCCACAGGGATCGATCAGCCCCAGCATTTT. It specifies CAIRSTGIDQPQHF.

The V call is TRBV12-3 or TRBV12-4, the J call TRBJ2-5, with TRBD1 identical over 7 bases. The ends lost 3 bases at V and 5 bases at J; junction bases unmatched: 9. The CDR3 runs 15 residues. The CDR3 sequence is CASSLGQIPQETQYF. The CDR3 region has the DNA TGTGCCAGCAGTTTGGGACAGATCCCCCAGGAGACCCAGTACTTC.

Only a few counts were recorded for this clonotype. A much larger clone lies one base from this, so it may be a read error. The chain employs TRBV27 and TRBJ2-1; D ambiguous. This CDR3 has 11 amino acids. Trimming cost V 4 bases and J 7 bases, with 5 bases left between them. Germline V CDR1 and CDR2: MNHEY, SMNVEV (reference sequence). The CDR3 loop reads CASSYLNEQFF. The CDR3 DNA reads as TGTGCCAGCAGTTACCTTAATGAGCAGTTCTTC.

Of note for this clonotype: The junction and the germline gene differ at one end; a read error may be behind it. V usage is TRBV6-1 and J usage is TRBJ2-1, with D possibly matching TRBD2 (7 bases). The CDR3 sequence is 15 residues long. Per the germline V gene, CDR1 is MNHNS and CDR2 is SASEGT. The CDR3 sequence is CSSTSRPGGLDEHFF. The CDR3 region has the DNA TGTTCCAGCACCTCCCGTCCGGGGGGCTTGGATGAGCATTTCTTC.

The chain uses TRBV28 and TRBJ2-7, with D possibly being TRBD1 or TRBD2 (5 bases each). Germline CDR1 reads MDHEN; CDR2 reads SYDVKM. V was shortened by 6 bases and J by 4 bases, with 19 bases between the two germline ends. This CDR3 contains 15 residues. The CDR3 DNA sequence: TGTGCCAGCAGCGGGGCGGACACTCTGATTTACGAGCAGTACGTC. This gives the protein CASSGADTLIYEQYV.

The chain is built from TRBV4-2 and TRBJ1-4, with D possibly TRBD1 on 5 matching bases. V was trimmed by 3 bases and J by 5 bases, leaving 7 bases between them. Germline V CDR1 and CDR2: LGHNA, YNFKEQ. The CDR3 has 13 residues. The CDR3 loop is CASSHYRNEKLFF. In DNA form, the CDR3 reads TGTGCCAGCAGCCACTACAGGAATGAAAAACTGTTTTTT.

This clonotype was seen at least ten times. The chain joins TRBV4-3 to TRBJ2-7; tentatively, D is TRBD2 (5 bases). There are 15 residues in the CDR3. Trimming cost V 1 base and J 3 bases, with 13 bases left between them. The V gene's germline CDR1 is LGHNA and CDR2 YSLEER. CDR3 in amino acids: CASSQVSVGDYEQYF. The CDR3 DNA is TGCGCCAGCAGCCAAGTCTCGGTCGGGGACTACGAGCAGTACTTC.

This chain joins TRBV12-3 or TRBV12-4 and TRBJ2-7; no reliable D call. The CDR3 length is 13 residues. The V end was cut by 6 bases, the J end by 2 bases, with 11 bases between. The CDR3 sequence is CASSPFDPYEQYF. The CDR3, as DNA: TGTGCCAGCAGCCCATTCGACCCCTACGAGCAGTACTTC.

This clonotype was seen more than once but under ten times. The V gene is TRBV18, the J gene TRBJ2-1; the match to TRBD2 covers 7 bases. CDR3 size: 17 residues. The germline gives CDR1 KGHSH, CDR2 LQKENI. The junction had 9 bases not matched to a gene; V was cut back by 0 bases and J by 4 bases. The CDR3 here is CASSPPTSGALYNEQFF. As DNA, the CDR3 is TGTGCCAGCTCACCACCGACCAGCGGGGCCTTATACAATGAGCAGTTCTTC.

CDR3 DNA sequence: TGTGCCAGCAGCAGAACAGCTTTAAGGGAGACCCAGTACTTC. This sequence encodes CASSRTALRETQYF. The V and J genes are TRBV7-2 and TRBJ2-5; D is unresolved. The CDR3 contains 14 residues. Germline values: CDR1 SGHTA, CDR2 FQGNSA. The V and J ends lost 5 bases and 5 bases respectively, with 15 bases between them.

This clonotype was counted between two and nine times. The CDR3 protein is CSARGTSLYTDTQYF. The CDR3 nucleotides are TGCAGTGCTAGAGGGACTAGTCTTTACACAGATACGCAGTATTTT. The chain recombines TRBV20-1 with TRBJ2-3, with 7 bases aligning to TRBD2. Germline CDR1 and CDR2: DFQATT and SNEGSKA (reference sequence). The CDR3 sequence is 15 residues long. V trimming: 1 base; J trimming: 2 bases; junction bases outside the gene matches: 6.

This clonotype was found many times. The chain couples TRBV4-3 to TRBJ2-7; either TRBD1 or TRBD2 may fit D (5 bases each). The CDR3 extends over 15 amino acids. V was pared by 0 bases and J by 3 bases, with 12 bases between. CDR1 is LGHNA, CDR2 YSLEER, per germline. In DNA form, the CDR3 reads TGCGCCAGCAGCCAAGATGTGAGGGGTAACTACGAGCAGTACTTC. As protein: CASSQDVRGNYEQYF.

This clonotype was counted a few times. The V call is TRBV5-1, the J call TRBJ2-1, with TRBD1 matching 9 bases. Germline V CDR1 and CDR2: SGHRS, YFSETQ. J was trimmed by 9 bases and V by 3 bases; bases with no gene match: 4. The CDR3 loop spans 13 amino acids. The CDR3 sequence: CASSWDRVGEQFF. The CDR3 nucleotides read TGCGCCAGCAGCTGGGACAGGGTTGGTGAGCAGTTCTTC.

This clonotype was counted many times. The V call is TRBV20-1, the J call TRBJ2-3, with 7 bases identical to TRBD1. With 7 bases clipped from V and 6 bases from J, the junction kept 16 bases outside the gene matches. The CDR3 spans 15 residues. Germline assignment: CDR1 DFQATT and CDR2 SNEGSKA (reference sequence). CDR3 DNA: TGCAGTGGAATACTAATACAGGACAGGAAGGATACGCAGTATTTT. Encoded protein: CSGILIQDRKDTQYF.

The rearrangement joins TRBV5-1 to TRBJ2-5; a possible D gene is TRBD2 (5 bases). This CDR3 contains 14 residues. Germline CDR1 is SGHRS and CDR2 is YFSETQ. V lost 5 bases to trimming and J lost 2 bases, with 13 bases between them. CDR3 DNA sequence: TGCGCCAGCAGAGGTCGGGGAAATCAAGAGACCCAGTACTTC. It yields the protein CASRGRGNQETQYF.

The table lists this clonotype with many counts. The chain is built from TRBV4-3 and TRBJ2-1; D might be TRBD1 (6 bases). The germline V and J ends were trimmed by 0 bases and 9 bases, with 15 bases remaining between them. This CDR3 is 15 amino acids long. Germline CDR1 is LGHNA and CDR2 is YSLEER. For the CDR3, the DNA is TGCGCCAGCAGCCAAGACACCCGACAGGCCGGTGAGCAGTTCTTC. It specifies CASSQDTRQAGEQFF.

The V call is TRBV20-1, the J call TRBJ2-5; 7 nucleotides align to TRBD1. Germline CDR1 reads DFQATT; CDR2 reads SNEGSKA (reference sequence). Trimming took 0 bases from V and 5 from J; bases not matched to a gene: 6. CDR3 length: 14 amino acids. The CDR3 nucleotides are TGCAGTGCTAGAGATAGAGGGGGCGGGGAGACCCAGTACTTC. It translates to CSARDRGGGETQYF.

This chain connects TRBV20-1 to TRBJ2-3; no firm D call. Germline V gene data show CDR1 as DFQATT and CDR2 as SNEGSKA (reference sequence). The CDR3 totals 15 residues. Trimming left V 5 bases short and J 4 bases short, with 19 bases between. CDR3 nucleotides: TGCAGTGCTTCCTCCCCGGCATTAAGCCCAGATACGCAGTATTTT. Translating gives CSASSPALSPDTQYF.

At least ten counts were recorded for this clonotype. The V gene is TRBV29-1, the J gene TRBJ1-2; D call uncertain. Germline CDR1 and CDR2: SQVTM and ANQGSEA. The CDR3 is 13 residues long. The germline V and J ends were trimmed by 6 bases and 3 bases, with 14 bases remaining between them. Written as DNA, the CDR3 is TGCAGCGTGCGCCCAGAGGCTCACTATGGCTACACCTTC. This sequence encodes CSVRPEAHYGYTF.

This clonotype was detected ten times or more. The rearrangement uses TRBV7-2 and TRBJ2-5, with TRBD2 identical over 7 bases. Germline V gene lookup returns CDR1 SGHTA and CDR2 FQGNSA. V lost 6 bases to trimming and J lost 2 bases; unmatched junction nucleotides: 3. This CDR3 has 13 residues. In nucleotides, the CDR3 is TGTGCCAGCAGTCGAGCGGGGCAAGAGACCCAGTACTTC. This sequence encodes CASSRAGQETQYF.

This clonotype turned up a few times. The chain couples TRBV6-5 to TRBJ1-1; 7 positions agree with TRBD1. Germline assignment: CDR1 MNHEY and CDR2 SVGAGI. CDR3 size: 14 residues. With 6 bases clipped from V and 2 bases from J, the junction kept 6 bases outside the gene matches. CDR3 loop: CASRQGGPNTEAFF. In DNA form, the CDR3 reads TGTGCCAGCAGGCAGGGGGGTCCTAACACTGAAGCTTTCTTT.

The chain links TRBV10-3 to TRBJ2-3; the match to TRBD2 covers 8 bases. The CDR3 is made up of 14 amino acids. The V gene end was trimmed by 6 bases and the J gene end by 3 bases; junction bases not matched to a gene: 5. Germline CDR1 ENHRY, CDR2 SYGVKD. The chain's CDR3 is CAIRDAGGTDTQYF. DNA of the CDR3: TGTGCCATCAGAGACGCGGGGGGAACAGATACGCAGTATTTT.

At least ten counts were recorded for this clonotype. J is TRBJ2-3 and V is TRBV24-1; D perhaps matches TRBD2 (5 bases). This CDR3 is built from 14 residues. Trimming cost V 4 bases and J 1 base, with 8 bases left between them. The germline V gene has CDR1 KGHDR and CDR2 SFDVKD. This chain's CDR3 is CATSETGGTDTQYF. CDR3 bases: TGTGCCACCAGTGAGACCGGGGGCACAGATACGCAGTATTTT.

This chain uses TRBV18 with TRBJ1-2; D unclear. V lost 0 bases, J lost 3 bases, and 2 bases lay in between. The CDR3 consists of 12 residues. Looked up from germline, CDR1 is KGHSH and CDR2 is LQKENI. CDR3 bases: TGTGCCAGCTCACCACCGGACTATGGCTACACCTTC. This gives the protein CASSPPDYGYTF.

The rearrangement uses TRBV7-3 and TRBJ2-2; 7 bases align to TRBD1. This CDR3 region has 16 residues. The germline V gene encodes CDR1 SGHTA and CDR2 FQGTGA. Germline trimming cut 4 bases from V and 7 bases from J; bases unmatched to any gene: 12. CDR3 sequence (DNA): TGTGCCAGCAGCTCGCGCACCGGGACAGATCACGGGGAGCTGTTTTTT. Translating it yields CASSSRTGTDHGELFF.

The chain employs TRBV4-2 and TRBJ2-3; TRBD2 matches 12 bases. The CDR3 is 16 amino acids. Trimming at V came to 4 bases and at J to 6 bases, leaving 8 bases not matched to a gene. The germline gives CDR1 LGHNA, CDR2 YNFKEQ. The DNA of the CDR3 is TGTGCCAGCAGCCCCCTAGCGGGGGGGGGTGGTGATACGCAGTATTTT. It specifies CASSPLAGGGGDTQYF.